This T cell receptor (beta chain) was captured in a study of shared clonotypes between healthy human individuals. Only in-frame clones appear in the TCRdb table, and some are missing; sequencing was by immunoSEQ multiplex PCR. The table has over 700,000 clones, 72% seen once. The germline V gene has CDR1 MGHDK and CDR2 SYGVNS. The V end lost 4 bases, the J end lost 0 bases, and 13 bases lay between the germline ends. This CDR3 contains 16 residues. What was sequenced was memory CD4+ T cells sorted from blood. As to subset: CD45RA-negative fraction. The source of this sequence is a woman between 25 and 40 years old in good health. This chain joins TRBV25-1 and TRBJ2-1, with D possibly TRBD1 on 6 matching bases. The CDR3 region is CASSGWTDGSYNEQFF. The CDR3 nucleotides are TGTGCCAGCAGTGGATGGACAGACGGCTCCTACAATGAGCAGTTCTTC.